The 20 T cell receptor beta chains in this list originate from one sample, sequenced in a study of shared clonotypes between healthy human individuals. The assay was immunoSEQ multiplex PCR, and TCRdb's table has in-frame clones only and misses some. The profile shows 550,000 to 800,000 clones, 90% of them singletons. Sequencing was done on a sample of memory CD8+ T cells from PBMCs. Indicated subset: CD45RO+ cells pooled with CCR7-negative TemRA cells. Receptors were obtained from a man between 18 and 29 years old in good health. Some clones in this sample may be carry-over from other donors' samples.

The chain links TRBV13 to TRBJ2-7, with D possibly TRBD2 on 6 matching bases. In germline, CDR1 is PRHDT, CDR2 FYEKMQ (reference sequence). The CDR3 has 16 residues. The V gene lost 4 bases and the J gene lost 4 bases, with 20 bases spanning the gap. The CDR3 DNA reads as TGTGCCAGCAGCTCTTCCGGGACTGGCGGGGAATACGAGCAGTACTTC. As protein: CASSSSGTGGEYEQYF.

This chain links TRBV7-7 with TRBJ2-3, with D uncertain. Trimming stripped 0 bases from V and 6 bases from J, with 10 bases between. Germline lookup yields CDR1 SSHAT and CDR2 FNYEAQ (reference sequence). There are 14 residues in the CDR3. The CDR3 coding sequence is TGTGCCAGCAGCTTAGCGTATGGCCCGGATACGCAGTATTTT. Translated: CASSLAYGPDTQYF.

The chain is built from TRBV27 and TRBJ2-1, with D hard to call. Germline V gene lookup returns CDR1 MNHEY and CDR2 SMNVEV (reference sequence). With 6 bases removed from V and 7 bases from J, the gap between germline ends came to 19 bases. The CDR3 is 15 residues long. For the CDR3, the DNA is TGTGCCAGCAGCCACGGTCCGGTAGTTTATAATGAGCAGTTCTTC. This sequence encodes CASSHGPVVYNEQFF.

The chain recombines TRBV11-1 with TRBJ2-1; D may be TRBD1 or TRBD2 (5 bases each). The V and J ends lost 7 bases and 5 bases respectively, with 18 bases between them. The CDR3 totals 15 residues. The germline V gene encodes CDR1 SGHAT and CDR2 FQDESV (reference sequence). The CDR3 region is CASTAYRGRDNEQFF. The CDR3 DNA reads TGTGCCAGCACGGCGTACCGGGGACGTGACAATGAGCAGTTCTTC.

V is TRBV19 and J is TRBJ1-5, with D unresolved. The V gene's germline CDR1 is LNHDA and CDR2 SQIVND (reference sequence). CDR3 length: 17 amino acids. Trimming removed 3 bases at V and 7 bases at J, with 22 bases between. The CDR3 here is CASSMRKFLVGKQPQHF. Here the CDR3 DNA reads TGTGCCAGTAGTATGCGTAAGTTTCTTGTGGGAAAACAGCCCCAGCATTTT.

The V call is TRBV2, the J call TRBJ2-3; 7 nucleotides match TRBD2. V lost 11 bases to trimming and J lost 0 bases; unmatched junction nucleotides: 8. The CDR3 consists of 14 residues. The germline V gene has CDR1 SNHLY and CDR2 FYNNEI. CDR3: CAWRAGLSTDTQYF. The CDR3, as DNA: TGTGCCTGGAGAGCGGGGTTAAGCACAGATACGCAGTATTTT.

J is TRBJ2-7 and V is TRBV4-1, with TRBD2 identical over 8 bases. V dropped 1 base and J dropped 7; count of bases not matched to a gene: 9. Germline V lookup: CDR1 MGHRA, CDR2 YSYEKL. The CDR3 loop spans 15 amino acids. Here the CDR3 DNA reads TGCGCCAGCAGCCAAGTCCAAGCGGGAGTGGGAGAGCAGTACTTC. Translation: CASSQVQAGVGEQYF.

The chain uses TRBV28 and TRBJ1-5; D remains unclear. The V end was cut by 4 bases, the J end by 9 bases, with 13 bases between. The germline V gene encodes CDR1 MDHEN and CDR2 SYDVKM. The CDR3 runs to 13 residues. For the CDR3, the DNA is TGTGCCAGCAGTTCAACGGAGGGAGCGCCCCAGCATTTT. Its protein product is CASSSTEGAPQHF.

This chain uses TRBV29-1 with TRBJ1-1; D is unclear. The V gene lost 3 bases and the J gene lost 2 bases, with 4 bases spanning the gap. Germline CDR1 and CDR2: SQVTM and ANQGSEA. The CDR3 length is 11 residues. Here the CDR3 DNA reads TGCAGCGTTGAGAGTAACACTGAAGCTTTCTTT. This sequence encodes CSVESNTEAFF.

The chain carries TRBV18 and TRBJ2-2, with D perhaps TRBD2 (7 bases). The CDR3 length is 21 residues. The V gene's germline CDR1 is KGHSH and CDR2 LQKENI. The V end was cut by 6 bases, the J end by 3 bases, with 32 bases between. CDR3 nucleotides: TGTGCCAGCTCTCCAGGGGTGACTTCTAGCGGAGACAATATCGACACCGGGGAGCTGTTTTTT. Encoded protein: CASSPGVTSSGDNIDTGELFF.

The chain combines TRBV5-8 with TRBJ1-4; TRBD1 might be the D (5 bases). The germline V gene has CDR1 SGHTS and CDR2 YDEGEE. The V end was cut by 7 bases, the J end by 0 bases, with 10 bases between. This CDR3 has 14 residues. The DNA of the CDR3 is TGTGCCAGCCTTGACAGTTCAACTAATGAAAAACTGTTTTTT. This translates into CASLDSSTNEKLFF.

The V call is TRBV2, the J call TRBJ2-3; D remains ambiguous. The germline CDR1 and CDR2 sequences are SNHLY and FYNNEI. V was shortened by 8 bases and J by 0 bases, with 15 bases between the two germline ends. The CDR3 consists of 15 residues. The CDR3 sequence is CASFDAISSTDTQYF. The CDR3 DNA is TGTGCCAGCTTTGACGCCATTTCTAGCACAGATACGCAGTATTTT. The whole variable domain, remainder taken from reference TRBV2 and TRBJ2-3, is EPEVTQTPSHQVTQMGQEVILRCVPISNHLYFYWYRQILGQKVEFLVSFYNNEISEKSEIFDDQFSVERPDGSNFTLKIRSTKLEDSAMYFCASFDAISSTDTQYFGPGTRLTVL.

CDR3 bases: TGTGCCAGCAGCCCCTCAGGTCTCGAGCAGTACTTC. Residues: CASSPSGLEQYF. J is TRBJ2-7 and V is TRBV6-5, with D hard to call. V was trimmed by 6 bases and J by 6 bases, leaving 12 bases between them. Looked up from germline, CDR1 is MNHEY and CDR2 is SVGAGI. The CDR3 is 12 residues long.

The chain combines TRBV9 with TRBJ2-3; D may be TRBD2 (5 bases). Per germline, CDR1 SGDLS and CDR2 YYNGEE. The CDR3 contains 15 residues. The ends were cut back, 2 bases at V and 5 bases at J, with 15 bases in the middle. The CDR3 reads CASSVTAGYGDTQYF. The DNA for the CDR3 is TGTGCCAGCAGCGTGACGGCGGGCTACGGAGATACGCAGTATTTT.

DNA for the CDR3: TGTGCCAGCAGCTTCACTCGCACCGGGGAGCTGTTTTTT. It is translated as CASSFTRTGELFF. V usage is TRBV5-4 and J usage is TRBJ2-2; unclear D gene. The CDR3 is 13 residues long. V dropped 2 bases and J dropped 4 bases, with 6 bases sitting between them. Germline V CDR1 and CDR2: SGHNT, YYREEE (reference sequence). The whole variable domain, filled in from reference TRBV5-4 and TRBJ2-2, reads ETGVTQSPTHLIKTRGQQVTLRCSSQSGHNTVSWYQQALGQGPQFIFQYYREEENGRGNFPPRFSGLQFPNYSSELNVNALELDDSALYLCASSFTRTGELFFGEGSRLTVL.

The CDR3 here is CASSFGTGIYGYTF. As DNA, the CDR3 is TGTGCCAGCAGCTTTGGGACAGGGATCTATGGCTACACCTTC. The J gene is TRBJ1-2, the V gene TRBV7-9; 9 nucleotides align to TRBD1. The trim removed 3 bases at V and 4 bases at J, leaving 3 bases unmatched. This CDR3 has 14 residues. Germline V gene sequence: CDR1 SEHNR, CDR2 FQNEAQ (reference sequence).

The chain uses TRBV29-1 and TRBJ2-1; D is unclear. The CDR3 is 12 residues long. Germline CDR1 is SQVTM and CDR2 is ANQGSEA. V was shortened by 0 bases and J by 3 bases, with 3 bases between the two germline ends. The CDR3 DNA sequence: TGCAGCGTTGAAGAGATCTACAATGAGCAGTTCTTC. Amino acid sequence: CSVEEIYNEQFF.

The chain couples TRBV19 to TRBJ1-1; D is undetermined. The germline V and J ends were trimmed by 3 bases and 0 bases, with 5 bases remaining between them. The germline CDR1 and CDR2 sequences are LNHDA and SQIVND (reference sequence). The CDR3 extends over 13 amino acids. The CDR3 DNA reads as TGTGCCAGTAGTATTTTCATGAACACTGAAGCTTTCTTT. It codes for CASSIFMNTEAFF. The variable domain in full, with the rest retrieved from reference TRBV19 and TRBJ1-1, is DGGITQSPKYLFRKEGQNVTLSCEQNLNHDAMYWYRQDPGQGLRLIYYSQIVNDFQKGDIAEGYSVSREKKESFPLTVTSAQKNPTAFYLCASSIFMNTEAFFGQGTRLTVV.

J is TRBJ2-5 and V is TRBV19, with D possibly being TRBD1 (6 bases). Germline V gene data show CDR1 as LNHDA and CDR2 as SQIVND (reference sequence). This CDR3 region has 12 residues. The V end lost 6 bases, the J end lost 9 bases, and 14 bases lay between the germline ends. CDR3 sequence reads: CASSPGEGAQYF. In DNA form, the CDR3 reads TGTGCCAGTAGCCCCGGAGAGGGGGCCCAGTACTTC.

The CDR3 region is CASSPRLAGTYEQYF. The CDR3 region has the DNA TGTGCCAGCAGCCCTAGACTAGCGGGTACCTACGAGCAGTACTTC. V gene TRBV11-1 combines with J gene TRBJ2-7, with 10 bases lining up with TRBD2. V shed 5 bases, J shed 2 bases, and the junction held 6 bases outside the gene matches. From germline, CDR1 is SGHAT and CDR2 FQDESV (reference sequence). The CDR3 totals 15 residues.